The clone carrying this TCR beta chain occurred many times. This specimen comes from a study of early T cells in non-severe SARS-CoV-2 infection. MiXCR, applied by TCRdb to the 5' RACE reads, yields one record per CDR3 protein. The sample records over 55,000 distinct CDR3 sequences, around 13% being singletons. The CDR3 contains 15 residues. Germline CDR1 reads SQVTM; CDR2 reads ANQGSEA. Between the trimmed V and J ends, which lost 2 bases and 1 base, there was a span of 14 bases. This TCR was sampled from an adult who was a healthcare worker with PCR-confirmed SARS-CoV-2 infection or an uninfected control (not recorded which). The J gene is TRBJ1-1, the V gene TRBV29-1; maybe TRBD1 (6 bases). Sequenced material: whole blood. The CDR3 loop is CSVEWPGATNTEAFF. The CDR3 region has the DNA TGCAGCGTTGAATGGCCAGGGGCGACGAACACTGAAGCTTTCTTT.